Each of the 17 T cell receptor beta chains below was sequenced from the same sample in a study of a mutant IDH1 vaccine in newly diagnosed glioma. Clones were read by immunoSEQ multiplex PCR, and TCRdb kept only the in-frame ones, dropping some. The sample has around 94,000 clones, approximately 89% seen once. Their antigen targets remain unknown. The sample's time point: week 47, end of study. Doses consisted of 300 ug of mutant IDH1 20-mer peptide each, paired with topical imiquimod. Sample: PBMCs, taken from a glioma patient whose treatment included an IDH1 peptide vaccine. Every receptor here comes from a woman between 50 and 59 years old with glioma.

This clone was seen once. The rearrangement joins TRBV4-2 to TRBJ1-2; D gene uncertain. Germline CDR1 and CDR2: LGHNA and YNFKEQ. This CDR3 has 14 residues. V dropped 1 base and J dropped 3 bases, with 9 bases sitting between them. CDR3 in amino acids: CASSQAGMDYGYTF. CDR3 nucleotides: TGTGCCAGCAGCCAAGCGGGAATGGACTATGGCTACACCTTC.

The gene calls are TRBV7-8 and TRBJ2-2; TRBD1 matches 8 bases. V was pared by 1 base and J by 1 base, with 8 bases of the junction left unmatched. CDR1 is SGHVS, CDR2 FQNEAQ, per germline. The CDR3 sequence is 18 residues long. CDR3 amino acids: CASSLGGRGRWNTGELFF. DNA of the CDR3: TGTGCCAGCAGCTTAGGGGGCAGGGGGCGCTGGAACACCGGGGAGCTGTTTTTT.

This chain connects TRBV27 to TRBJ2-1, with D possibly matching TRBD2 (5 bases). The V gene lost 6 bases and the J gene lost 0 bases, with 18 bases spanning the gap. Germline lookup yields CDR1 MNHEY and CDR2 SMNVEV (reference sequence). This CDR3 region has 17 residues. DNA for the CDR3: TGTGCCAGCAGACCCTTTGGCGCGGGTCGCTCCTACAATGAGCAGTTCTTC. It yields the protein CASRPFGAGRSYNEQFF.

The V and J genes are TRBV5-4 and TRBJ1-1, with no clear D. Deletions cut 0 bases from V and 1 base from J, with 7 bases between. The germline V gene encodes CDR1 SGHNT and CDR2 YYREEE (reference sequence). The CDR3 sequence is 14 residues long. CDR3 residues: CASSLGRSNTEAFF. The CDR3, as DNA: TGTGCCAGCAGCTTGGGCAGGTCGAACACTGAAGCTTTCTTT.

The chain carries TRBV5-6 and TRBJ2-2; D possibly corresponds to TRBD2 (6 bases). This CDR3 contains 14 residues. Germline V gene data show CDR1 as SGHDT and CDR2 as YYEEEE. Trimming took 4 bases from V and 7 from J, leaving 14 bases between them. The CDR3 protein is CASSPWGVGGELFF. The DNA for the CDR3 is TGTGCCAGCAGCCCTTGGGGGGTAGGCGGGGAGCTGTTTTTT.

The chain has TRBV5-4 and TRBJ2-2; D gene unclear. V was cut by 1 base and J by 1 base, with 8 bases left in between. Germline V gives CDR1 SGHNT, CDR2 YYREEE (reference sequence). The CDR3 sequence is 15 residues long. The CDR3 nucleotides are TGTGCCAGCAGCTTGTATGGGAAGAACACCGGGGAGCTGTTTTTT. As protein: CASSLYGKNTGELFF.

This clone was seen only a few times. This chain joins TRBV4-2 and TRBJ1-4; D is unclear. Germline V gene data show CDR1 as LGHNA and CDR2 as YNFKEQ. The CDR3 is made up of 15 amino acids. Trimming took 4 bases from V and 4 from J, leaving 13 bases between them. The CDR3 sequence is CASSRRAIGNEKLFF. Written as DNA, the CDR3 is TGTGCCAGCAGCCGTAGGGCCATCGGTAATGAAAAACTGTTTTTT.

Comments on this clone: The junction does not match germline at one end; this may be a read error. In DNA form, the CDR3 reads TGTGCTAGCATTCCGGGACAGGCTGGAAACACCATATATTTT. It translates to CASIPGQAGNTIYF. The chain has TRBV7-7 and TRBJ1-3, with 8 bases matching TRBD1. The CDR3 contains 14 residues. Germline CDR1 is SSHAT and CDR2 is FNYEAQ (reference sequence).

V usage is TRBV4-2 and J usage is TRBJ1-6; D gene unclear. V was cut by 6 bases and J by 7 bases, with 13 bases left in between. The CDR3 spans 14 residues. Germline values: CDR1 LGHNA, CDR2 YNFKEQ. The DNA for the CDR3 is TGTGCCAGCAGGAAAAGGGAAGGCAATTCACCCCTCCACTTT. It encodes CASRKREGNSPLHF.

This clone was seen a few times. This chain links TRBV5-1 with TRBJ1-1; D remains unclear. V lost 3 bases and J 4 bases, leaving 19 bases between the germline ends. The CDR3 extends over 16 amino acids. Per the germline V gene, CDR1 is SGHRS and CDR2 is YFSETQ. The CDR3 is CASSSLNTGAGTEAFF. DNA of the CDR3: TGCGCCAGCAGCTCCCTAAATACGGGAGCGGGCACTGAAGCTTTCTTT.

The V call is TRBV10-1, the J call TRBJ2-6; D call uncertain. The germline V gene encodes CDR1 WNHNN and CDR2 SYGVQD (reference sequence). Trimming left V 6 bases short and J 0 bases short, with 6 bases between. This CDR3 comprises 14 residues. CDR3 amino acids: CASSGSSGANVLTF. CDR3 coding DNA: TGCGCCAGCAGCGGGTCCTCTGGGGCCAACGTCCTGACTTTC.

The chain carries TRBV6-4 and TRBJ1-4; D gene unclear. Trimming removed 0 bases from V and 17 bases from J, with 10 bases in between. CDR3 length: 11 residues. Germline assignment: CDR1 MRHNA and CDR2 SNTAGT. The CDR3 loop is CASSDSVPAFF. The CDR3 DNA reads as TGTGCCAGCAGTGACTCAGTGCCCGCTTTTTTT.

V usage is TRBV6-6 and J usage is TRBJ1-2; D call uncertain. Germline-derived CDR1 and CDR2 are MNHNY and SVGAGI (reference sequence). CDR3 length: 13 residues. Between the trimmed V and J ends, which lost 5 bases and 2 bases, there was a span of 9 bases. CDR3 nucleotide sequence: TGTGCCAGCAGTCCCGGGCAGAACTATGGCTACACCTTC. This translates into CASSPGQNYGYTF.

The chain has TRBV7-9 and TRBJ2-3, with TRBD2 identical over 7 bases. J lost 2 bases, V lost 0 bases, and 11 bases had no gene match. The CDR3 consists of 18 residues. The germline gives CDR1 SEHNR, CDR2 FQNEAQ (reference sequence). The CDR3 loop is CASSLAGFAGAVTDTQYF. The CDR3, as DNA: TGTGCCAGCAGCTTAGCGGGTTTTGCGGGAGCTGTCACAGATACGCAGTATTTT. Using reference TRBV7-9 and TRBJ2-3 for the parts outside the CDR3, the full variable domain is DTGVSQNPRHKITKRGQNVTFRCDPISEHNRLYWYRQTLGQGPEFLTYFQNEAQLEKSRLLSDRFSAERPKGSFSTLEIQRTEQGDSAMYLCASSLAGFAGAVTDTQYFGPGTRLTVL.

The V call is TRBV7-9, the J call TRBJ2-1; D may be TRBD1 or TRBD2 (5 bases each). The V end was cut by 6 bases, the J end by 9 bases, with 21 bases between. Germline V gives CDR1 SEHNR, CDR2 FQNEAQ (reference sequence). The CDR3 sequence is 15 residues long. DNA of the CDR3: TGTGCCAGCAGGGGGACCAATCAGTTATCTTTTGAGCAGTTCTTC. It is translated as CASRGTNQLSFEQFF. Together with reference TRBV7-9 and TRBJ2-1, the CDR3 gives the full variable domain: DTGVSQNPRHKITKRGQNVTFRCDPISEHNRLYWYRQTLGQGPEFLTYFQNEAQLEKSRLLSDRFSAERPKGSFSTLEIQRTEQGDSAMYLCASRGTNQLSFEQFFGPGTRLTVL.

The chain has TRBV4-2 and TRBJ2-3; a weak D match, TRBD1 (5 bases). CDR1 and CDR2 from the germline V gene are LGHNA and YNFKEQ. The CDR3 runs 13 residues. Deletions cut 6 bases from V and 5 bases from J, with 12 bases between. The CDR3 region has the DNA TGTGCCAGCAGATCTACAGGAGAAGATACGCAGTATTTT. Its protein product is CASRSTGEDTQYF.

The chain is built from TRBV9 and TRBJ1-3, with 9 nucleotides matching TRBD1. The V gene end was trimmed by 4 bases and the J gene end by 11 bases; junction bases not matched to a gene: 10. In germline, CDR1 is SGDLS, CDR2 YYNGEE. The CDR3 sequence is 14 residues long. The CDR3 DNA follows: TGTGCCAGCAGCCAGTGGGACAGGGTGGGGTCCATATATTTT. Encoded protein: CASSQWDRVGSIYF.